The rows below give T cell receptor beta chains drawn from one sample of a study of type 1 regulatory T cells. These receptors' targets are unknown. MiXCR, applied by TCRdb to the reads, yields one record per CDR3 protein. This table has about 60,000 distinct CDR3 sequences, 62% appearing once. Material: cultured non-Tr1 T cells, either the whole culture or a sorted T cell fraction (not recorded which). The source is a human donor in good health. CDR3s include the opening cysteine and the closing phenylalanine or tryptophan. D genes are given only for firm matches. Clone size is not always given. Where it is, it says once, few, many or a class for expanded clones.

J gene | V gene | clone size | D gene | CDR3 DNA | CDR3 protein
TRBJ1-2 | TRBV12-3/TRBV12-4 | NA | NA | TGTGCCAGCAGGACCTTAGGGACGGTATATGGCTACACCTTC | CASRTLGTVYGYTF
TRBJ2-3 | TRBV15 | NA | NA | TGTGCCACCAGCAGAGATCTTGATACGCAGTATTTT | CATSRDLDTQYF
TRBJ1-6 | TRBV20-1 | few | NA | TGCAGTGCTAGTCGCGGCCCGGACGATTCACCCCTCCACTTT | CSASRGPDDSPLHF
TRBJ2-2 | TRBV20-1 | NA | TRBD1 | TGCAGTGCCCCAGGAACAGGGGGGACCGGGGAGCTGTTTTTT | CSAPGTGGTGELFF
TRBJ2-7 | TRBV30 | NA | TRBD2 | TGTGCCTGGAGAGCTATAGCGGGAGTTCGCCACGAGCAGTACTTC | CAWRAIAGVRHEQYF
TRBJ2-5 | TRBV2 | NA | TRBD2 | TGTGCCAGCAGTTCCCGGGAGGTGGCAGAGACCCAGTACTTC | CASSSREVAETQYF
TRBJ1-2 | TRBV10-3 | NA | NA | TGTGCCATCACGGGGCTCGATGGCTACACCTTC | CAITGLDGYTF
TRBJ1-4 | TRBV20-1 | few | NA | TGCAGTGCTACGAAGACAGAGCCTAATGAAAAACTGTTTTTT | CSATKTEPNEKLFF
TRBJ1-6 | TRBV6-2/TRBV6-3 | NA | NA | TGTGCCAGCAGCCTTTCCGGGACGGACCTCACACCCCTCCACTTT | CASSLSGTDLTPLHF
TRBJ1-6 | TRBV4-3 | NA | NA | TGCGCCAGCAGCCCGGTAGGGGGAAATTCACCCCTCCACTTT | CASSPVGGNSPLHF
TRBJ2-7 | TRBV12-3/TRBV12-4 | NA | TRBD2 | TGTGCCAGCAGGGCTAGCGGGAGCTACTACGAGCAGTACTTC | CASRASGSYYEQYF
TRBJ2-7 | TRBV28 | NA | TRBD1 | TGTGCCAGCAGTAGGGGACAGGGGGCCGTCGAGCAGTACTTC | CASSRGQGAVEQYF
TRBJ1-6 | TRBV2 | NA | NA | TGTGCCAGCAGTGGGACAGCCTCCTATAATTCACCCCTCCACTTT | CASSGTASYNSPLHF
TRBJ2-5 | TRBV24-1 | NA | NA | TGTGCCACCAGTGATATAGGGACCTCGGCCGAACAAGAGACCCAGTACTTC | CATSDIGTSAEQETQYF
TRBJ2-7 | TRBV7-2 | NA | NA | TGTGCCAGCAGTGGGGGGACGCCCACCTACGAGCAGTACTTC | CASSGGTPTYEQYF
TRBJ1-1 | TRBV6-2/TRBV6-3 | NA | TRBD1 | TGTGCCAGCAACGACAGGGTAAACACTGAAGCTTTCTTT | CASNDRVNTEAFF
TRBJ2-7 | TRBV7-2 | NA | TRBD2 | TGTGCCAGCAGCGTAGACAGGGGGACTAGCGGGGCTAAGCAGTACTTC | CASSVDRGTSGAKQYF
TRBJ1-4 | TRBV30 | NA | NA | TGTGCCTGGAGACAGAATAATGAAAAACTGTTTTTT | CAWRQNNEKLFF
TRBJ2-5 | TRBV15 | NA | TRBD2 | TGTGCCACCAGCAGAGAAGGTAGCGGGAGGTCGGAGACCCAGTACTTC | CATSREGSGRSETQYF
TRBJ2-6 | TRBV27 | NA | NA | TGTGCCAGCAGTCTCGGGACCTTGTCTGGGGCCAACGTCCTGACTTTC | CASSLGTLSGANVLTF
TRBJ1-4 | TRBV7-8 | NA | TRBD1 | TGTGCCAGCAGCCGACAGGGGGGTCGCGGTGAAAAACTGTTTTTT | CASSRQGGRGEKLFF
TRBJ1-5 | TRBV7-8 | NA | NA | TGTGCCAGCAGCCCCCGTGTGGGCGATCAGCCCCAGCATTTT | CASSPRVGDQPQHF
TRBJ2-1 | TRBV7-2 | few | TRBD2 | TGTGCCAGCAGCTTAGGAACGGGAGGGAATTTTCGGGAGCAGTTCTTC | CASSLGTGGNFREQFF
TRBJ2-2 | TRBV24-1 | NA | TRBD1 | TGTGCCACCAGTGATCCAGGACAGGGTCCTCTCACCGGGGAGCTGTTTTTT | CATSDPGQGPLTGELFF
TRBJ2-1 | TRBV4-3 | few | NA | TGCGCCAGCAGCCAAGATCGACCCAACAGTCAGTTCTTC | CASSQDRPNSQFF
TRBJ2-5 | TRBV4-1 | NA | NA | TGCGCCAGCAGGCACGAGGGGTCAACCGAGACCCAGTACTTC | CASRHEGSTETQYF
TRBJ1-2 | TRBV28 | NA | NA | TGTGCCAGCAGTTTATCCCAGGACTATGGCTACACCTTC | CASSLSQDYGYTF
TRBJ1-2 | TRBV24-1 | NA | NA | TGTGCCACCAGTGAACAGACGGAAGTGTCTGGCTACACCTTC | CATSEQTEVSGYTF
TRBJ1-5 | TRBV6-2/TRBV6-3 | once | TRBD1 | TGTGCCACCTGTCCGGGACAGAGAATACTTAGCAATCAGCCCCAGCATTTT | CATCPGQRILSNQPQHF
TRBJ2-7 | TRBV29-1 | NA | TRBD2 | TGCAGCGTGGGGGGGACTAGCGGGAGCCACGAGCAGTACTTC | CSVGGTSGSHEQYF
TRBJ2-5 | TRBV28 | once | NA | TGTGCCAGCAGTTTACCCCGAATAGGGGAGACCCAGTACTTC | CASSLPRIGETQYF
TRBJ1-1 | TRBV12-3/TRBV12-4 | NA | NA | TGTGCCAGCAGTTTTACAGCAGACACTGAAGCTTTCTTT | CASSFTADTEAFF
TRBJ2-3 | TRBV12-3/TRBV12-4 | NA | TRBD2 | TGTGCCAGCAGTTTAGCGGTTACGCGGGAGGCAGATACGCAGTATTTT | CASSLAVTREADTQYF
TRBJ2-7 | TRBV4-1 | NA | TRBD1 | TGCGCCAGCAGCCCACATGACAGGGACGAGCAGTACTTC | CASSPHDRDEQYF